These T cell receptor beta chains were read from a single sample in a study of cytomegalovirus exposure and HLA in healthy donors. Clones were sequenced by immunoSEQ multiplex PCR, and TCRdb holds only the in-frame ones, with some missing. The data show 85,000 to 100,000 clones, about 63% seen once. Specimen: PBMCs. The receptor source for this set is a woman aged 25 to 39 in good health and CMV-seronegative. Each CDR3 is given with its conserved first and last residue. D genes are given only for firm matches. Not all rows give a size; the values are once, few, many and, for expanded clones, a class.

TRBJ1-1,.,.,TRBV15,TGTGCCACCAGCACACAGGCCGGGGAAGCTTTCTTT,CATSTQAGEAFF
TRBJ2-1,.,TRBD2,TRBV7-2,TGTGCCAGCAGCCCGAGGACTAGCGGCACCTACAATGAGCAGTTCTTC,CASSPRTSGTYNEQFF
TRBJ2-7,few,.,TRBV18,TGTGCCAGCTCACCACAGTCGACAGACTACGAGCAGTACTTC,CASSPQSTDYEQYF
TRBJ2-3,.,TRBD2,TRBV6-1,TGTGCCAGCAGTGAAGCATCTAGCGGGGGGGTTCTCACAGATACGCAGTATTTT,CASSEASSGGVLTDTQYF
TRBJ2-3,.,TRBD2,TRBV7-9,TGTGCCAGCAGCCCGACTAGCGGGGGGTTAACAGATACGCAGTATTTT,CASSPTSGGLTDTQYF
TRBJ1-2,.,TRBD1,TRBV5-1,TGCGCCAGCACGAGGGGACAGGCGGGTGGCTACACCTTC,CASTRGQAGGYTF
TRBJ2-7,.,TRBD1,TRBV5-6,TGTGCCAGCAGCTTCGGGACAGGGCCCTACGAGCAGTACTTC,CASSFGTGPYEQYF
TRBJ2-2,.,.,TRBV5-4,TGTGCCAGCAGCTTGGGTCCGGACACCGGGGAGCTGTTTTTT,CASSLGPDTGELFF
TRBJ2-4,.,TRBD2,TRBV6-5,TGTGCCAGTCGGGGGGGAAGGCGCGACATTCAGTACTTC,CASRGGRRDIQYF
TRBJ1-2,.,.,TRBV7-9,TGTGCCAGCAGCTTAATAGGGGCACGGGTTGATGGCTACACCTTC,CASSLIGARVDGYTF
TRBJ2-1,.,.,TRBV2,TGTGCCAGCTCAGAACCCTACAATGAGCAGTTCTTC,CASSEPYNEQFF
TRBJ2-7,.,TRBD2,TRBV11-2,TGTGCCAGCAGCTTAATGGTAGCGGGGCACTCCTACGAGCAGTACTTC,CASSLMVAGHSYEQYF
TRBJ2-3,few,.,TRBV2,TGTGCCAGCAGTGAAGCCGGGGGACTCGGCACAGATACGCAGTATTTT,CASSEAGGLGTDTQYF
TRBJ2-1,.,TRBD1,TRBV11-2,TGTGCCAGCAAGGGACAGGGGGTTTTCATGAAGCAGTTCTTC,CASKGQGVFMKQFF
TRBJ1-2,.,.,TRBV5-1,TGCGCCAGCAGCTTGGATGGGAGCCCATATGGCTACACCTTC,CASSLDGSPYGYTF
TRBJ1-1,.,.,TRBV6-6,TGTGCCAGCAGTTACGATACAGGGTTGATGCCTGAAGCTTTCTTT,CASSYDTGLMPEAFF
TRBJ2-2,.,TRBD2,TRBV5-4,TGTGCCAGCAGCTCAGCGGGGCTGAACACCGGGGAGCTGTTTTTT,CASSSAGLNTGELFF
TRBJ1-4,.,TRBD1,TRBV7-2,TGTGCCAGCAGCTTCGACAGGGGAAGCGAAAAACTGTTTTTT,CASSFDRGSEKLFF
TRBJ1-2,.,TRBD1,TRBV28,TGTGCCAGCAGTTTAAATAGACAGGGAGGAGATCCTAACTATGGCTACACCTTC,CASSLNRQGGDPNYGYTF
TRBJ2-7,.,.,TRBV19,TGTGCCAGTAGCGACTACGGGACACCGGTCAACGAGCAGTACTTC,CASSDYGTPVNEQYF
TRBJ1-3,few,TRBD1,TRBV7-9,TGTGCCAGCAGCCACACAGGGGCAGGAAACACCATATATTTT,CASSHTGAGNTIYF
TRBJ2-7,.,.,TRBV6-1,TGTGCCATCATTGAACCGGGACGGACTACCTACGAGCAGTACTTC,CAIIEPGRTTYEQYF
TRBJ2-7,.,.,TRBV28,TGTGCCAGCAGTTTGGAGTCCTACGAGCAGTACTTC,CASSLESYEQYF
TRBJ2-7,.,.,TRBV10-3,TGTGCCATCAGTGAGGCCGGGGTACCCTACGAGCAGTACTTC,CAISEAGVPYEQYF
TRBJ1-1,.,.,TRBV5-8,TGTGCCAGCAGCCCCCGGGACAAGAACACTGAAGCTTTCTTT,CASSPRDKNTEAFF
TRBJ2-7,.,.,TRBV27,TGTGCCAGCAGATCGGGACTCGTATCCTACGAGCAGTACTTC,CASRSGLVSYEQYF
TRBJ2-3,.,TRBD1,TRBV6-6,TGTGCCAGCAGTCTCGAGGGGGCCAGCACAGATACGCAGTATTTT,CASSLEGASTDTQYF
TRBJ2-7,few,.,TRBV6-1,TGTGCCAGCAGTGAATGGCAGGGAATTTACGAGCAGTACTTC,CASSEWQGIYEQYF
TRBJ2-3,few,.,TRBV28,TGTGCCAGCAGTTTGTTGTTTCCATCGGGGGGCACAGATACGCAGTATTTT,CASSLLFPSGGTDTQYF
TRBJ2-7,.,TRBD2,TRBV6-1,TGTGCCAGCAACCGACTAGCGGGAGAGTACGAGCAGTACTTC,CASNRLAGEYEQYF
TRBJ1-2,.,TRBD1,TRBV27,TGTGCCAGCAGTTTACAGGGGGCGAGTGGCTACACCTTC,CASSLQGASGYTF
TRBJ1-2,few,TRBD1,TRBV18,TGTGCCAGCTCACCAGGGACAGCCTATGGCTACACCTTC,CASSPGTAYGYTF
TRBJ1-6,.,.,TRBV5-1,TGCGCCAGCAGCCGGGGGGATTCACCCCTCCACTTT,CASSRGDSPLHF
TRBJ1-6,few,.,TRBV28,TGTGCCAGCAGTTTAGCTGGGACTTCTTATAATTCACCCCTCCACTTT,CASSLAGTSYNSPLHF
TRBJ2-7,.,.,TRBV10-1,TGCGCCAGCGCGCGGTGCCTTTCTCGCTACGAGCAGTACTTC,CASARCLSRYEQYF
TRBJ2-7,.,.,TRBV6-5,TGTGCCAGCAGTCCTCTCGACATTAGCGAGCAGTACTTC,CASSPLDISEQYF
TRBJ2-3,few,TRBD2,TRBV7-2,TGTGCCAGCAGCTTAGGGGCTAGCGGAAGCACAGATACGCAGTATTTT,CASSLGASGSTDTQYF
TRBJ2-3,few,TRBD2,TRBV5-4,TGTGCCAGCAGCTTCGGACTAGCGGAGCACACAGATACGCAGTATTTT,CASSFGLAEHTDTQYF
TRBJ1-1,.,TRBD1,TRBV5-1,TGCGCCAGCAGCTTGGAGGTACAGGGGGCCGAAGCTTTCTTT,CASSLEVQGAEAFF
TRBJ1-1,.,.,TRBV9,TGTGCCAGCAGTCGCGACAGGAAGTCCACTGAAGCTTTCTTT,CASSRDRKSTEAFF
TRBJ1-1,.,.,TRBV6-1,TGTGCCAGCAGTGGGGGGGGACCGATTAACACTGAAGCTTTCTTT,CASSGGGPINTEAFF
TRBJ2-5,.,.,TRBV6-1,TGTGCCAGCAGTGAACAGCGCGCGTACCAAGAGACCCAGTACTTC,CASSEQRAYQETQYF
TRBJ1-2,.,.,TRBV5-1,TGCGCCAGCAGAGGAGGGGACTATGGCTACACCTTC,CASRGGDYGYTF
TRBJ1-5,.,.,TRBV5-1,TGCGCCAGCAGCCCAGGGACTATTGATCAGCCCCAGCATTTT,CASSPGTIDQPQHF
TRBJ1-2,.,.,TRBV5-1,TGCGCCAGCAGCTTGGACAGGGTTAACTATGGCTACACCTTC,CASSLDRVNYGYTF
TRBJ1-2,.,.,TRBV28,TGTGCCAGCAGGGGCGGGCCTGACTACTATGGCTACACCTTC,CASRGGPDYYGYTF
TRBJ1-4,.,.,TRBV27,TGTGCCAGCAGCCGCCCCCCAACATCAGGGGCTCTTGAAAAACTGTTTTTT,CASSRPPTSGALEKLFF
TRBJ2-4,.,.,TRBV20-1,TGCAGTGCCAGTCAGGGGAACATTCAGTACTTC,CSASQGNIQYF
TRBJ1-4,.,TRBD1,TRBV6-1,TGTGCCAGCACTCGGGGACAGCTTAATGAAAAACTGTTTTTT,CASTRGQLNEKLFF
TRBJ2-7,.,.,TRBV6-1,TGTGCCAGCAGTGATGGACAGCGCCCCTACGAGCAGTACTTC,CASSDGQRPYEQYF
TRBJ2-7,few,TRBD2,TRBV28,TGTGCCAGCAGCACCTCTAGCGGCACCAACTACGAGCAGTACTTC,CASSTSSGTNYEQYF
TRBJ1-1,once,TRBD1,TRBV5-1,TGCGCCAGCAGCTTGAGGGGACAGGGGTTGAACACTGAAGCTTTCTTT,CASSLRGQGLNTEAFF
TRBJ2-6,.,.,TRBV2,TGTGCCAGCAGCCAAAGGGGGTCCGGGGCCAACGTCCTGACTTTC,CASSQRGSGANVLTF
TRBJ2-1,.,TRBD2,TRBV2,TGTGCCAGCAGTGAAAGAGTAGCGGGGAGCTCCTACAATGAGCAGTTCTTC,CASSERVAGSSYNEQFF
TRBJ2-7,.,TRBD2,TRBV4-3,TGCGCCAGCAGCCAAGATAACGAACTAGCGGGAGCGCGCGAGCAGTACTTC,CASSQDNELAGAREQYF
TRBJ2-7,.,TRBD1,TRBV27,TGTGCCAGCAGAGGGACAGGGGGGTACGAGCAGTACTTC,CASRGTGGYEQYF
TRBJ1-2,few,TRBD1,TRBV10-2,TGCGCCAGCAGCGAGGGACAGCGAGGATATGGCTACACCTTC,CASSEGQRGYGYTF
TRBJ2-1,.,TRBD2,TRBV20-1,TGCGGGGGGGGAGGATACAATGAGCAGTTCTTC,CGGGGYNEQFF
TRBJ2-1,.,TRBD2,TRBV5-1,TGCGCCAGCAGCTTGGGGGCTAGCGGGAGTAATGAGCAGTTCTTC,CASSLGASGSNEQFF